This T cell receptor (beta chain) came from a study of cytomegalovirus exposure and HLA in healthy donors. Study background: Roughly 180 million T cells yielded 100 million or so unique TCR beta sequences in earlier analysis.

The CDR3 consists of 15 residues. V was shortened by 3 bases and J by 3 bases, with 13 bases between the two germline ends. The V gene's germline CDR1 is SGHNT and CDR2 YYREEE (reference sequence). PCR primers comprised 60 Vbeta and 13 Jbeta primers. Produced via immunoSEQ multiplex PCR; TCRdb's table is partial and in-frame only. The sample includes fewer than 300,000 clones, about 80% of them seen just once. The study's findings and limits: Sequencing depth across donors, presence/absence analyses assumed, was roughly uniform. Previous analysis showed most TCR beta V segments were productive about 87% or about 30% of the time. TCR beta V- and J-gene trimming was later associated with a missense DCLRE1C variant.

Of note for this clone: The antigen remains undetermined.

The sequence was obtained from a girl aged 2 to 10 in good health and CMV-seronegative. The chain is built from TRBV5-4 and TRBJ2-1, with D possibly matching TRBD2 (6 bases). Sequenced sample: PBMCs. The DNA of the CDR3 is TGTGCCAGCAGCTCCCGGGGTAGCGGCTACAATGAGCAGTTCTTC. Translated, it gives CASSSRGSGYNEQFF.